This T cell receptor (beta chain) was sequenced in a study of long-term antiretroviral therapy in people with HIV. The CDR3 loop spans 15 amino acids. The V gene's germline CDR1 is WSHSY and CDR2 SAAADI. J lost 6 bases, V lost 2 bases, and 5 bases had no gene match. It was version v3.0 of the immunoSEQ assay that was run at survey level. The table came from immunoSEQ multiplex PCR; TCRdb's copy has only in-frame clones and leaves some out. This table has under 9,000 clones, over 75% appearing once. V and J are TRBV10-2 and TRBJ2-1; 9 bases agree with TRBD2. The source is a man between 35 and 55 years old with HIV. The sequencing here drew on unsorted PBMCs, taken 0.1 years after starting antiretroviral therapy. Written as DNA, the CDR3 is TGCGCCAGCAGTGAGGGCGGGGGGGCCCTCAATGAGCAGTTCTTC. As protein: CASSEGGGALNEQFF.